The clone carrying this TCR beta chain appeared a few times. This record comes from a study of OX40 agonist ivuxolimab in advanced cancers. Study-level background: Partial responses were seen in three patients, one with hepatocellular carcinoma and two with cutaneous melanoma.

Looked up from germline, CDR1 is SNHLY and CDR2 is FYNNEI. The CDR3 is 19 residues long. Trimming cost V 5 bases and J 8 bases; bases outside gene matches: 22. Generated by immunoSEQ multiplex PCR, the TCRdb table keeps only in-frame clones and is missing some. The table records 74,000 or so clones, around 93% of them present only once. This clonotype was obtained from an adult with an advanced solid tumor such as melanoma, head and neck, liver or kidney cancer. The material sequenced was CD4+ or CD8+ T cells sorted from blood, taken in a trial of the OX40 agonist ivuxolimab. V usage is TRBV2 and J usage is TRBJ2-1; 9 bases match TRBD2. CDR3 bases: TGTGCCAGCAGTCACACTAGGACTAGCGAAGCTTTTAAGGGGGATGAGCAGTTCTTC. Residues: CASSHTRTSEAFKGDEQFF.